These 7 T cell receptor beta chains originate from one sample sequenced in a study of T cells in Graves' hyperthyroidism and ophthalmopathy. RNA transcripts were the template for amplifying TCR beta CDR3 regions. The HTBI primer set was used in a first-round RT-PCR of the TCR CDR3. TCRdb called the multiplex PCR reads again in MiXCR, with one record for every CDR3 protein. The sample consists of approximately 520,000 distinct CDR3 sequences, less than 25% of them appearing once. What was sequenced was blood. The receptor set was obtained from a man between 18 and 35 years old with Graves' hyperthyroidism.

This sequence joins TRBV30 and TRBJ1-5, with D unresolved. Trimming pared 0 bases from V and 0 bases from J, leaving 6 bases between. Germline V gene lookup returns CDR1 GTSNPN and CDR2 SVGIG (reference sequence). The CDR3 has 14 residues. The CDR3 here is CAWSVVHSNQPQHF. For the CDR3, the DNA is TGTGCCTGGAGTGTCGTTCATAGCAATCAGCCCCAGCATTTT.

The chain is built from TRBV27 and TRBJ1-2; D gene ambiguous. From germline, CDR1 is MNHEY and CDR2 SMNVEV (reference sequence). V was cut by 7 bases and J by 6 bases, with 15 bases left in between. The CDR3 has 13 amino acids. The DNA for the CDR3 is TGTGCCAGCAAGAGCGGGAGCTGGGATGGCTACACCTTC. Translation gives CASKSGSWDGYTF.

This clonotype was counted ten times or more. CDR3 DNA sequence: TGTGCCAGCCTAGAGGGGGTTGAAGCTTTCTTT. This encodes CASLEGVEAFF. The chain has TRBV2 and TRBJ1-1; TRBD1 might be the D (6 bases). V was trimmed by 8 bases and J by 7 bases, leaving 11 bases between them. The CDR3 extends over 11 amino acids. Germline V gene data show CDR1 as SNHLY and CDR2 as FYNNEI.

This clonotype showed up just a few times. The chain joins TRBV7-9 to TRBJ2-7, with 7 positions matching TRBD1. V trimming: 5 bases; J trimming: 5 bases; junction bases outside the gene matches: 9. Germline-derived CDR1 and CDR2 are SEHNR and FQNEAQ (reference sequence). This CDR3 contains 14 residues. The CDR3 nucleotides read TGTGCCAGCAGCCCTACAGGGGTTGAGAACGAGCAGTACTTC. It is translated as CASSPTGVENEQYF.

This clonotype was counted ten times or more. The chain links TRBV6-5 to TRBJ2-7; the D is unclear. The CDR3 runs to 13 residues. Trimming cost V 6 bases and J 3 bases, with 12 bases left between them. Germline CDR1 MNHEY, CDR2 SVGAGI. CDR3 sequence: CASRGAELYEQYF. The CDR3 DNA is TGTGCCAGCAGGGGCGCGGAGCTCTACGAGCAGTACTTC.

The chain is built from TRBV29-1 and TRBJ1-1, with D possibly TRBD1 on 6 matching bases. Looked up from germline, CDR1 is SQVTM and CDR2 is ANQGSEA. CDR3 length: 13 amino acids. Deletions cut 5 bases from V and 0 bases from J, with 10 bases between. The CDR3 loop reads CSVSGHLNTEAFF. CDR3 bases: TGCAGCGTTTCGGGACACCTGAACACTGAAGCTTTCTTT.

This clonotype was counted many times. This chain links TRBV12-3 or TRBV12-4 with TRBJ2-7; possibly TRBD2 for D (6 bases). CDR3 size: 16 residues. V lost 5 bases to trimming and J lost 0 bases, with 17 bases between them. The CDR3 DNA reads TGTGCCAGCAGTCAACAAGGCGGGATTGCCTCCTACGAGCAGTACTTC. Its translation is CASSQQGGIASYEQYF.